This T cell receptor beta chain was sequenced during a study of cytomegalovirus exposure and HLA in healthy donors. The PCR made use of 60 Vbeta and 13 Jbeta primers. The data were produced by immunoSEQ multiplex PCR, yet TCRdb's version contains in-frame clones alone and is incomplete. The table has 130,000 to 150,000 clones, roughly 76% seen once. The count of this clone is one. V was trimmed by 2 bases and J by 2 bases, leaving 12 bases between them. The CDR3 spans 15 residues. CDR1 and CDR2 from the germline V gene are SNHLY and FYNNEI. The clonotype was recovered from a human donor in good health. J is TRBJ1-2 and V is TRBV2, with a weak D call TRBD1 (6 bases). Sequenced material: PBMCs. This chain's CDR3 is CASSELKGVNYGYTF. DNA for the CDR3: TGTGCCAGCAGTGAACTTAAGGGGGTGAACTATGGCTACACCTTC.